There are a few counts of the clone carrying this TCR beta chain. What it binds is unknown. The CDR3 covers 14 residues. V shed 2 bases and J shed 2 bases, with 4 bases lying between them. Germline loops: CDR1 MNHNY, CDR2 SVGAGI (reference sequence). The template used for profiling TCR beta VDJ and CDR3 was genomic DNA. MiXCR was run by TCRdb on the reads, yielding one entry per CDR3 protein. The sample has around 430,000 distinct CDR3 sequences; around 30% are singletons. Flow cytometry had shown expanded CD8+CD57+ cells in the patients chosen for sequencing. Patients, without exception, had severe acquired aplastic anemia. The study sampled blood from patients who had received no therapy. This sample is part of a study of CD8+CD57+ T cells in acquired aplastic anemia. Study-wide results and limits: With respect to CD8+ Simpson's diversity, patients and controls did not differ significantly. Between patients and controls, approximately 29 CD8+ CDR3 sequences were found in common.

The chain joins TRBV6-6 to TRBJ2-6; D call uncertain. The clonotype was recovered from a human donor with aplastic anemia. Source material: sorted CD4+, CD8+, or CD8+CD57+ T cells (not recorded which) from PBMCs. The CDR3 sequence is CASSYEAGANVLTF. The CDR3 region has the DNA TGTGCCAGCAGTTACGAGGCTGGGGCCAACGTCCTGACTTTC.